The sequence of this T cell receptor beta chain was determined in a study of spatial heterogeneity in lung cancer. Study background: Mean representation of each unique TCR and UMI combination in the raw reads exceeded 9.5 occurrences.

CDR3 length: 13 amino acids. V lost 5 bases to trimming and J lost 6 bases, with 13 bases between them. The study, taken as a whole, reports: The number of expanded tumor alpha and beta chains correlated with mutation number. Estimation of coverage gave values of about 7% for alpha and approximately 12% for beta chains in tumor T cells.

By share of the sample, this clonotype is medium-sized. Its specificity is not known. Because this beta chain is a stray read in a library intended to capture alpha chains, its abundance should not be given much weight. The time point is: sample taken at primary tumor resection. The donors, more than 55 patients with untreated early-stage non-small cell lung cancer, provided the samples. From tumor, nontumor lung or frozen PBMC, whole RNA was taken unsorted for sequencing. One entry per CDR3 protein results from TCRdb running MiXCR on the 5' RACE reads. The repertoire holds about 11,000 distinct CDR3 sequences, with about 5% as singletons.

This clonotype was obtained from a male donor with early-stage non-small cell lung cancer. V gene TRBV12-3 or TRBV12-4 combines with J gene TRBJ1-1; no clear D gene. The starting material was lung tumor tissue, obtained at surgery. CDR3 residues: CASSPSYSAEAFF. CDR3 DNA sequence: TGTGCCAGCAGTCCCTCTTATAGCGCTGAAGCTTTCTTT.